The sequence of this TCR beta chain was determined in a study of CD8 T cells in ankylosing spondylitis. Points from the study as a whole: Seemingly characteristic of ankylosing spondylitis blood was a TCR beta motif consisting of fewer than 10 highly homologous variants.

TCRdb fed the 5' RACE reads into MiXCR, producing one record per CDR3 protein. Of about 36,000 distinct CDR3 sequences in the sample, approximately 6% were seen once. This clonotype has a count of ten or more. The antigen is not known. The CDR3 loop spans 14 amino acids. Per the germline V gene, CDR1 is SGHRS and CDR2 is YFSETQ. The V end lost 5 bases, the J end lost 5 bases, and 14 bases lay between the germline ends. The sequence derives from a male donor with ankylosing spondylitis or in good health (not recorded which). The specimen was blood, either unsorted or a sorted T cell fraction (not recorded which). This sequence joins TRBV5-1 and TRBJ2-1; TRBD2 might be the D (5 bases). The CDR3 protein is CASRFQDLDNEQFF. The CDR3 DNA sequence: TGCGCCAGCAGGTTTCAGGACTTGGACAATGAGCAGTTCTTC.